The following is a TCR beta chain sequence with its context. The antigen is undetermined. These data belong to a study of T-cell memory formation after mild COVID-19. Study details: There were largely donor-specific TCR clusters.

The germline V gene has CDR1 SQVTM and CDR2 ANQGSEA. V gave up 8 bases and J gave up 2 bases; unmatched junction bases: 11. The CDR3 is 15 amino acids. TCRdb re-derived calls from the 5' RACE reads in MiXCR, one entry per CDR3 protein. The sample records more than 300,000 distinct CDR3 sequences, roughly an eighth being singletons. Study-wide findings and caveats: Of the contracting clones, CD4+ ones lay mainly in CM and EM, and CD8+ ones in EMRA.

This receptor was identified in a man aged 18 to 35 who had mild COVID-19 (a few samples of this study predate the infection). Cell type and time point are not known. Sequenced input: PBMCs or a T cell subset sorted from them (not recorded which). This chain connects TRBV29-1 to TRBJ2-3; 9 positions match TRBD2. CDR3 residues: CSSTRTSDYTDTQYF. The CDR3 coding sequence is TGCAGCTCCACAAGGACTAGCGATTACACAGATACGCAGTATTTT.